This TCR beta chain originates from a study of blood T cell repertoires in COVID-19. This clone was counted only a few times. The junction had 6 bases not matched to a gene; V was cut back by 5 bases and J by 4 bases. The CDR3 runs to 15 residues. Germline CDR1 is MNHEY and CDR2 is SMNVEV (reference sequence). Methods used by the authors: Estimates of nucleated cell counts were drawn from the amplification of reference gene primers. Assay used: immunoSEQ multiplex PCR; TCRdb lists only in-frame clones, some missing. V, J and clone size were drawn from that table, and D and trimming were deduced from the DNA. The sample has more than 110,000 clones; roughly four fifths are singletons.

The chain couples TRBV27 to TRBJ2-5, with 11 bases aligning to TRBD2. This receptor was identified in a man at least 80 years old with acute or convalescent COVID-19. The sequencing sample was made of peripheral blood. This CDR3 is CASSTSGGRGETQYF. Written as DNA, the CDR3 is TGTGCCAGCAGTACTAGCGGGGGTCGGGGAGAGACCCAGTACTTC.